These 16 T cell receptor beta chains were all obtained from the same sample, sequenced in a study of control samples from healthy donors and cancer patients. Clones were read by immunoSEQ multiplex PCR, and TCRdb kept only the in-frame ones, dropping some. The profile shows about 150,000 clones, 90% to 95% of them singletons. The sample taken for sequencing was blood. Receptors originate from a man between 18 and 35 years old in good health.

As to this clone: The junction differs from germline at one of its ends, possibly a read error. The V call is TRBV7-7, the J call TRBJ2-4; 13 bases map to TRBD2. CDR1 and CDR2 (germline): SSHAT, FNYEAQ (reference sequence). CDR3 length equals 16 residues. DNA of the CDR3: TGTGCTAGCAGCACACTAGCGGGGGGGGCCGTAGGAATTCAGTACTTC. This sequence encodes CASSTLAGGAVGIQYF.

The chain uses TRBV7-9 and TRBJ2-5, with 8 bases lining up with TRBD2. The CDR3 runs 15 residues. Germline V lookup: CDR1 SEHNR, CDR2 FQNEAQ (reference sequence). Unmatched junction bases numbered 8, after V lost 6 bases and J lost 2 bases. The CDR3 bases are TGTGCCAGCAGTCGGGTTAGCGGGGTACAAGAGACCCAGTACTTC. It specifies CASSRVSGVQETQYF. The whole variable domain, remainder taken from reference TRBV7-9 and TRBJ2-5, is DTGVSQNPRHKITKRGQNVTFRCDPISEHNRLYWYRQTLGQGPEFLTYFQNEAQLEKSRLLSDRFSAERPKGSFSTLEIQRTEQGDSAMYLCASSRVSGVQETQYFGPGTRLLVL.

J is TRBJ2-1 and V is TRBV10-3; D is unclear. CDR1 and CDR2 from the germline V gene are ENHRY and SYGVKD. Deletions cut 3 bases from V and 5 bases from J, with 20 bases between. The CDR3 is made up of 17 amino acids. DNA for the CDR3: TGTGCCATCAGTGACTCCCTACTTCGCACCGAAAACAATGAGCAGTTCTTC. Its protein is CAISDSLLRTENNEQFF.

The rearrangement joins TRBV30 to TRBJ1-1; TRBD1 matches 8 bases. Per the germline V gene, CDR1 is GTSNPN and CDR2 is SVGIG (reference sequence). The CDR3 contains 14 residues. The ends lost 1 base at V and 3 bases at J; junction bases unmatched: 4. The CDR3 region is CAWSGTGLDTEAFF. CDR3 bases: TGTGCCTGGAGTGGGACAGGGCTGGACACTGAAGCTTTCTTT.

As concerns this clone: The sample carries other DNA sequences with the same CDR3. The chain combines TRBV19 with TRBJ1-2; D gene unclear. The CDR3 sequence is 11 residues long. Germline V lookup: CDR1 LNHDA, CDR2 SQIVND (reference sequence). V was shortened by 3 bases and J by 7 bases, with 6 bases between the two germline ends. The CDR3, as DNA: TGTGCCAGTAGTATTGAGTCTGGCTACACCTTC. Translating it yields CASSIESGYTF.

This clone was found a few times. This chain's CDR3 is CASSKLLVRNEQFF. The CDR3 DNA is TGTGCCAGCAGCAAGCTTTTGGTACGCAATGAGCAGTTCTTC. This chain links TRBV7-2 with TRBJ2-1; D gene uncertain. Looked up from germline, CDR1 is SGHTA and CDR2 is FQGNSA. Trimming removed 5 bases at V and 6 bases at J, with 14 bases between. This CDR3 region has 14 residues.

This chain links TRBV10-3 with TRBJ1-2, with D possibly TRBD1 on 5 matching bases. The CDR3 covers 14 residues. Germline lookup yields CDR1 ENHRY and CDR2 SYGVKD. V was cut by 0 bases and J by 8 bases, with 13 bases left in between. The CDR3 nucleotides read TGTGCCATCAGTGAGTCGAGGACATCTCTAGGCTACACCTTC. This translates into CAISESRTSLGYTF.

V is TRBV28 and J is TRBJ2-4; 9 bases fit TRBD1. With 6 bases clipped from V and 6 bases from J, the junction kept 12 bases outside the gene matches. CDR1 is MDHEN, CDR2 SYDVKM, per germline. The CDR3 sequence is 16 residues long. The CDR3 reads CASRTVQGALRNIQYF. The CDR3 nucleotides read TGTGCCAGCAGGACCGTACAGGGGGCTCTCCGAAACATTCAGTACTTC.

The chain joins TRBV6-2 or TRBV6-3 to TRBJ2-1; 7 nucleotides agree with TRBD2. Per the germline V gene, CDR1 is MNHEY and CDR2 is SVGEGT. This CDR3 has 15 amino acids. V trimming: 6 bases; J trimming: 0 bases; junction bases outside the gene matches: 5. DNA of the CDR3: TGTGCCAGCAGCCCGGGGGGACCCTCCTACAATGAGCAGTTCTTC. Residues: CASSPGGPSYNEQFF.

This clone was detected once. The gene calls are TRBV9 and TRBJ2-1, with 9 bases matching TRBD2. Looked up from germline, CDR1 is SGDLS and CDR2 is YYNGEE. Trimming cost V 3 bases and J 0 bases; bases outside gene matches: 4. The CDR3 is made up of 16 amino acids. The CDR3, as DNA: TGTGCCAGCAGCGGTGATAGCGGGAGCTCCTACAATGAGCAGTTCTTC. Amino acids: CASSGDSGSSYNEQFF.

This clone showed up just once. The J gene is TRBJ2-2, the V gene TRBV19; D is undetermined. Trimming pared 0 bases from V and 4 bases from J, leaving 15 bases between. CDR1 and CDR2 (germline): LNHDA, SQIVND (reference sequence). The CDR3 has 17 amino acids. The CDR3 here is CASSIDVGRTLTGELFF. The CDR3 DNA is TGTGCCAGTAGTATAGATGTTGGCAGGACCCTCACCGGGGAGCTGTTTTTT.

J is TRBJ2-5 and V is TRBV7-2; D uncertain. The germline CDR1 and CDR2 sequences are SGHTA and FQGNSA. V shed 0 bases and J shed 1 base, with 0 bases lying between them. CDR3 length: 12 residues. CDR3 protein: CASSLAQETQYF. The CDR3 DNA reads TGTGCCAGCAGCTTAGCCCAAGAGACCCAGTACTTC.

The chain carries TRBV29-1 and TRBJ2-3; D call uncertain. The V gene lost 4 bases and the J gene lost 4 bases, with 15 bases spanning the gap. Germline assignment: CDR1 SQVTM and CDR2 ANQGSEA. The CDR3 has 14 amino acids. Here the CDR3 reads CSVGLSGLPDTQYF. CDR3 DNA: TGCAGCGTTGGACTCAGTGGTCTGCCAGATACGCAGTATTTT.

V and J are TRBV18 and TRBJ2-7; 10 bases line up with TRBD1. V lost 4 bases and J lost 7; bases outside the gene matches: 10. Per the germline V gene, CDR1 is KGHSH and CDR2 is LQKENI. CDR3 size: 15 residues. This CDR3 reads CASSLRKGTGEEQYF. The CDR3 DNA follows: TGTGCCAGCTCACTTAGGAAAGGGACAGGGGAAGAGCAGTACTTC.

The rearrangement joins TRBV10-3 to TRBJ2-4; D not certain. CDR1 is ENHRY and CDR2 is SYGVKD in the germline V gene. This CDR3 is 18 amino acids long. V was shortened by 8 bases and J by 5 bases, with 28 bases between the two germline ends. The CDR3, as DNA: TGTGCCATCCAGGTAGCAGGTAACCGCGCCCCCCACGAAAACATTCAGTACTTC. Translating gives CAIQVAGNRAPHENIQYF.

The V gene is TRBV14, the J gene TRBJ2-2; the D is unclear. Per the germline V gene, CDR1 is SGHDN and CDR2 is FVKESK. V was shortened by 2 bases and J by 3 bases, with 7 bases between the two germline ends. CDR3 length: 14 residues. The CDR3 protein is CASSQIPYTGELFF. The DNA of the CDR3 is TGTGCCAGCAGCCAAATACCCTACACCGGGGAGCTGTTTTTT.